The clone carrying this T cell receptor beta chain is a singleton in its sample. The data stem from a study of blood T cell repertoires in COVID-19. Turning to the study itself: The study drew acute and convalescent COVID-19 samples from the United States, Italy and Spain.

Under the authors' procedure: Researchers report that nucleated cell counts were estimated from reference gene primer amplification. Produced via immunoSEQ multiplex PCR; TCRdb's table is partial and in-frame only. For V, J and clone size, that table is used; D and trimming come from the DNA. Found here are 200,000 to 250,000 clones, around 75% of them singletons; the top ten hold 5.1%. The germline V and J ends were trimmed by 4 bases and 0 bases, with 6 bases remaining between them. The CDR3 has 14 residues. CDR1 is MNHEY and CDR2 is SMNVEV in the germline V gene (reference sequence). The chain couples TRBV27 to TRBJ1-4; the D is unclear. What was sequenced was peripheral blood. This clonotype originated in a human donor in a cohort sampled during active COVID-19. CDR3 nucleotides: TGTGCCAGCAGTTCAGGTGCAACTAATGAAAAACTGTTTTTT. This encodes CASSSGATNEKLFF.